This is a list of T cell receptor beta chains from one sample in a study of blood T cell repertoires in COVID-19. Sequencing used immunoSEQ multiplex PCR; TCRdb keeps in-frame clones, though not all of them. The sample has roughly 250,000 clones, 70% to 85% seen once; the top ten hold 4%. Specimen: peripheral blood. These receptors were obtained from a woman aged 40 to 49 with active or convalescent COVID-19. The CDR3 runs from the conserved cysteine through the conserved F or W. D genes are given only for firm matches. A clone size is listed for some rows: how often the clone was seen (once, few, many), or a class if it is expanded.

clone_size j_call v_call d_call cdr3_aa cdr3_nt
NA TRBJ2-4 TRBV30 TRBD1 CAWSVPRQGKNIQYF TGTGCCTGGAGTGTACCCCGACAGGGGAAAAACATTCAGTACTTC
once TRBJ2-7 TRBV7-9 NA CASSAATGGSYEQYF TGTGCCAGCAGCGCCGCGACAGGTGGCTCCTACGAGCAGTACTTC
NA TRBJ1-4 TRBV5-4 NA CASSPGPRGEEKLFF TGTGCCAGCAGCCCGGGGCCGCGGGGAGAAGAAAAACTGTTTTTT
once TRBJ2-5 TRBV9 TRBD1 CASSATGGQEETQYF TGTGCCAGCAGCGCAACAGGGGGGCAAGAGGAGACCCAGTACTTC
NA TRBJ2-1 TRBV5-1 TRBD1 CASSSNGQGSYNEQFF TGCGCCAGCAGTTCAAATGGACAGGGTTCCTACAATGAGCAGTTCTTC
NA TRBJ2-5 TRBV29-1 TRBD2 CSAWGLAGGLNLGYQETQYF TGCAGCGCCTGGGGGCTAGCGGGGGGACTTAACCTGGGGTACCAAGAGACCCAGTACTTC
NA TRBJ1-2 TRBV7-2 TRBD1 CASSLNRNRGFYGYTF TGTGCCAGCAGCTTAAATCGTAACAGGGGGTTTTATGGCTACACCTTC
NA TRBJ1-1 TRBV10-3 TRBD1 CAIMAGGGTTGAEAFF TGTGCCATCATGGCAGGGGGCGGAACAACTGGCGCTGAAGCTTTCTTT
NA TRBJ1-4 TRBV5-4 NA CASSLGGTNEKLFF TGTGCCAGCAGCTTGGGCGGAACTAATGAAAAACTGTTTTTT
NA TRBJ2-1 TRBV28 NA CASSLLASYNEQFF TGTGCCAGCAGCCTCCTGGCCTCCTACAATGAGCAGTTCTTC
NA TRBJ2-2 TRBV7-3 TRBD2 CASSLGGETGELFF TGTGCCAGCAGCTTAGGGGGGGAGACCGGGGAGCTGTTTTTT
NA TRBJ1-5 TRBV6-5 NA CASSAGREGQPQHF TGTGCCAGCAGCGCTGGCAGGGAGGGGCAGCCCCAGCATTTT
NA TRBJ2-7 TRBV7-9 NA CASTVRIGGYEQYF TGTGCCAGCACCGTCCGGATCGGCGGCTACGAGCAGTACTTC
few TRBJ1-2 TRBV3-1/TRBV3-2 NA CASSQVPGYDGYTF TGTGCCAGCAGCCAAGTCCCAGGGTACGATGGCTACACCTTC
NA TRBJ2-2 TRBV7-9 NA CASSSRGNTGELFF TGTGCCAGCAGCTCCAGGGGGAACACCGGGGAGCTGTTTTTT
NA TRBJ1-1 TRBV27 TRBD1 CASRNTGGYEAFF TGTGCCAGCAGGAACACAGGGGGGTATGAAGCTTTCTTT
NA TRBJ1-2 TRBV30 NA CAWSGHRGIGYTF TGTGCCTGGAGTGGGCATAGGGGGATCGGCTACACCTTC
NA TRBJ1-3 TRBV19 TRBD1 CASSSPWDSGRVGNTIYF TGTGCCAGTAGTTCCCCTTGGGACAGCGGACGGGTTGGAAACACCATATATTTT
NA TRBJ2-1 TRBV3-1/TRBV3-2 TRBD2 CASSQGGGGWNEQFF TGTGCCAGCAGCCAAGGGGGCGGGGGTTGGAATGAGCAGTTCTTC
few TRBJ2-3 TRBV5-1 NA CASSLEGDPSTDTQYF TGCGCCAGCAGCTTGGAGGGGGACCCTAGCACAGATACGCAGTATTTT
NA TRBJ1-1 TRBV18 NA CASSPTMDSTEAFF TGTGCCAGCTCACCGACCATGGACAGCACTGAAGCTTTCTTT
once TRBJ1-1 TRBV9 NA CASSVERVWAFF TGTGCCAGCAGCGTAGAGAGGGTATGGGCTTTCTTT
medium-sized TRBJ2-3 TRBV7-2 NA CASSPGSYTDTQYF TGTGCCAGCAGCCCAGGGTCTTACACAGATACGCAGTATTTT
NA TRBJ2-1 TRBV19 NA CASSAVNEQFF TGTGCCAGTAGTGCGGTAAATGAGCAGTTCTTC
NA TRBJ1-1 TRBV5-1 TRBD1 CASSFSGGNTEAFF TGCGCCAGCAGCTTCTCAGGGGGAAACACTGAAGCTTTCTTT
NA TRBJ2-2 TRBV28 TRBD1 CASGDRNTGELFF TGTGCCAGCGGGGACAGGAACACCGGGGAGCTGTTTTTT
NA TRBJ1-1 TRBV6-4 NA CASSVLSRVYIEAFF TGTGCCAGCAGTGTACTTTCGAGAGTCTATATTGAAGCTTTCTTT
few TRBJ2-1 TRBV6-1 NA CASTEIASRAGYNEQFF TGTGCCAGTACTGAAATTGCTAGCCGAGCTGGTTACAATGAGCAGTTCTTC
NA TRBJ1-1 TRBV5-1 NA CASSLTGNTEAFF TGCGCCAGCAGCTTGACCGGGAACACTGAAGCTTTCTTT
NA TRBJ2-6 TRBV14 NA CASSSSPGYVTGANVLTF TGTGCCAGCAGCTCTTCGCCAGGGTATGTTACTGGGGCCAACGTCCTGACTTTC
NA TRBJ2-2 TRBV18 TRBD2 CASSPLAGGTTGELFF TGTGCCAGCTCACCACTGGCGGGGGGAACCACCGGGGAGCTGTTTTTT
NA TRBJ2-2 TRBV28 NA CASSPTSGTNTGELFF TGTGCCAGCAGTCCCACGAGCGGCACGAACACCGGGGAGCTGTTTTTT
NA TRBJ1-5 TRBV21-1 NA CASSTHGRQFSNQPQHF TGTGCCAGCAGCACCCACGGGAGACAGTTTAGCAATCAGCCCCAGCATTTT
NA TRBJ2-7 TRBV25-1 TRBD1 CASRGQGINSYEQYF TGTGCCAGCAGAGGACAGGGGATAAACTCCTACGAGCAGTACTTC
NA TRBJ1-2 TRBV7-9 NA CASSLDGYGYTF TGTGCCAGCAGCTTAGACGGCTATGGCTACACCTTC
many TRBJ2-1 TRBV10-3 NA CAISESNGGVRNEQFF TGTGCCATCAGTGAGTCGAACGGGGGTGTCAGGAATGAGCAGTTCTTC
NA TRBJ1-2 TRBV25-1 NA CASSEYDSRMRGYTF TGTGCCAGCAGTGAATATGATTCCCGGATGAGGGGCTACACCTTC
NA TRBJ2-3 TRBV10-1 NA CASSDLAKGADTQYF TGCGCCAGCAGTGATTTGGCCAAAGGGGCAGATACGCAGTATTTT
NA TRBJ1-2 TRBV19 TRBD1 CASSIGTGYEDYGYTF TGTGCCAGTAGTATCGGGACAGGGTACGAGGACTATGGCTACACCTTC
few TRBJ2-2 TRBV3-1/TRBV3-2 NA CASSQAGQGRAGELFF TGTGCCAGCAGCCAAGCAGGGCAGGGCAGAGCCGGGGAGCTGTTTTTT
NA TRBJ2-5 TRBV5-1 NA CASSLVAGRYQETQYF TGCGCCAGCAGCTTGGTGGCAGGGAGGTACCAAGAGACCCAGTACTTC
NA TRBJ1-1 TRBV19 NA CASSLAPRGEAFF TGTGCCAGTAGTTTGGCCCCTCGGGGTGAAGCTTTCTTT
few TRBJ2-3 TRBV7-2 TRBD2 CASSLNAGGTDTQYF TGTGCCAGCAGCTTAAACGCGGGGGGCACAGATACGCAGTATTTT
NA TRBJ1-2 TRBV30 NA CAWNDPAGANYGYTF TGTGCCTGGAACGACCCCGCGGGAGCTAACTATGGCTACACCTTC
NA TRBJ1-1 TRBV2 TRBD1 CASSRDRGTEAFF TGTGCCAGCAGTCGAGACAGGGGAACTGAAGCTTTCTTT
NA TRBJ1-4 TRBV7-9 TRBD1 CASSRDRGGEKLFF TGTGCCAGCAGCCGGGACAGGGGAGGTGAAAAACTGTTTTTT
NA TRBJ2-5 TRBV5-6 NA CASSSGSRETQYF TGTGCCAGCAGCTCCGGGTCGAGAGAGACCCAGTACTTC
NA TRBJ2-3 TRBV19 TRBD2 CASSITSGGSTDTQYF TGTGCCAGTAGTATTACTAGCGGGGGGAGCACAGATACGCAGTATTTT
once TRBJ1-4 TRBV12-3/TRBV12-4 NA CASSDLQDEKLFF TGTGCCAGCAGCGACCTACAGGATGAAAAACTGTTTTTT
NA TRBJ2-6 TRBV5-6 NA CASSTRYLTGDGANVLTF TGTGCCAGCAGCACCCGCTATCTGACAGGAGATGGGGCCAACGTCCTGACTTTC
NA TRBJ2-4 TRBV2 TRBD1 CASQGQGIAKNIQYF TGTGCCAGCCAGGGACAGGGGATAGCCAAAAACATTCAGTACTTC
NA TRBJ2-7 TRBV27 NA CASMGGASYEQYF TGTGCCAGCATGGGTGGAGCCTCCTACGAGCAGTACTTC
NA TRBJ1-1 TRBV19 TRBD1 CASSPSGTGTTEAFF TGTGCCAGTAGTCCCTCCGGGACAGGGACGACTGAAGCTTTCTTT